Described below is a single T cell receptor (beta chain) sequence and its context. What it recognizes is unknown. CDR1 MDHEN and CDR2 SYDVKM come from the germline V gene. The CDR3 is 15 amino acids. V lost 4 bases, J lost 8 bases, and 8 bases stayed unmatched. Each sample had two DNA replicates, roughly 0.48 ug blood or roughly 1.4 ug tissue. The repertoire was sequenced with immunoSEQ multiplex PCR; TCRdb's copy has only in-frame clones and lacks some. The repertoire holds 45,000 to 60,000 clones, with over 80% as singletons. This sample was taken from a study of early stage breast cancer tumors. Findings and caveats of the study: Tumors had approximately 2.5-fold higher T cell density than normal breast.

This clonotype was obtained from a person between 65 and 79 years old with breast cancer. The rearrangement links TRBV28 to TRBJ1-4; 9 bases are a match to TRBD1. The sequenced material came from blood. The CDR3 region is CASSSPGQGIEKLFF. In DNA, the CDR3 is TGTGCCAGCAGTTCCCCGGGACAGGGAATCGAAAAACTGTTTTTT.